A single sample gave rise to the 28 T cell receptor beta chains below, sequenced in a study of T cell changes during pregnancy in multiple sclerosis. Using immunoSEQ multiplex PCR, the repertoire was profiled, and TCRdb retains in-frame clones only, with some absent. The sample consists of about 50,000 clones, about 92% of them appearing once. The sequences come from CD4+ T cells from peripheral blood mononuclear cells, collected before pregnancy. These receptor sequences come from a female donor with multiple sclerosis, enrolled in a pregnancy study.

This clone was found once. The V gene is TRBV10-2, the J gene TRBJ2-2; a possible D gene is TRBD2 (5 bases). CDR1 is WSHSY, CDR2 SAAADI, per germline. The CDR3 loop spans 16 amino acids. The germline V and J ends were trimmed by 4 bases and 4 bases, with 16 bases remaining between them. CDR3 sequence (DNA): TGCGCCAGCAGTGCCGACGCGGAGGTGGGCACCGGGGAGCTGTTTTTT. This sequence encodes CASSADAEVGTGELFF.

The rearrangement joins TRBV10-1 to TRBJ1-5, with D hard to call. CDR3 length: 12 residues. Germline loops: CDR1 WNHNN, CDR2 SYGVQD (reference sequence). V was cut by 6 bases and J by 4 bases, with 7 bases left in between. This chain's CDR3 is CASSRGNQPQHF. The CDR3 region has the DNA TGCGCCAGCAGCCGAGGTAATCAGCCCCAGCATTTT.

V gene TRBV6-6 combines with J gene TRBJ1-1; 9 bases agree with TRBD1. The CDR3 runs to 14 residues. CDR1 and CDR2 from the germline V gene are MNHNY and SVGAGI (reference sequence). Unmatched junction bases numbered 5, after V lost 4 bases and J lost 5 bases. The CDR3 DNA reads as TGTGCCAGCAGTTGGGGACAGGGTCGTACTGAAGCTTTCTTT. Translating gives CASSWGQGRTEAFF.

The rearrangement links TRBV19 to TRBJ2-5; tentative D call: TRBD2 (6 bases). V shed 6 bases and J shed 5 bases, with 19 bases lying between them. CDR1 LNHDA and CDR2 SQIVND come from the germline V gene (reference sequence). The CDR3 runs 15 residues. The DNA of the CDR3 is TGTGCCAGTAGCCGCGGGACTTCTGGCGGGGAGACCCAGTACTTC. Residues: CASSRGTSGGETQYF.

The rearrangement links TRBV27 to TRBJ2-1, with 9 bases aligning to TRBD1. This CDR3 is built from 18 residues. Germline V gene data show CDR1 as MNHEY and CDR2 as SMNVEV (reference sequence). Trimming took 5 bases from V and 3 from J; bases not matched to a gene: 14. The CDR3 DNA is TGTGCCAGCAGTACACGTCACTCCGGGACAGGGAACTACAATGAGCAGTTCTTC. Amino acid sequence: CASSTRHSGTGNYNEQFF.

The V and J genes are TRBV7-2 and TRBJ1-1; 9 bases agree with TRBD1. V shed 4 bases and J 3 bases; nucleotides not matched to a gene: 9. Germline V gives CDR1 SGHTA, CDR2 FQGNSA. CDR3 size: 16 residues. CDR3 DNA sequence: TGTGCCAGCAGCTCACCGACAGGGGGTGGGCACACTGAAGCTTTCTTT. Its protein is CASSSPTGGGHTEAFF.

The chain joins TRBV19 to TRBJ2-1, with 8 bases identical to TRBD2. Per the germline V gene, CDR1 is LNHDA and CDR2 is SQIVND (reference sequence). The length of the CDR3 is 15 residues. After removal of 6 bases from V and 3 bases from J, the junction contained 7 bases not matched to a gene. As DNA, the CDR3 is TGTGCCAGTAGCCCGGGACTAGGTATCTACAATGAGCAGTTCTTC. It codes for CASSPGLGIYNEQFF.

CDR3 bases: TGTGCCAGCAGCTTAGCAGGGGGCGTGGACACTGAAGCTTTCTTT. Residues: CASSLAGGVDTEAFF. This chain joins TRBV7-6 and TRBJ1-1; TRBD1 aligns across 7 bases. V lost 0 bases to trimming and J lost 3 bases; unmatched junction nucleotides: 4. The CDR3 spans 15 residues. Germline V gives CDR1 SGHVS, CDR2 FNYEAQ.

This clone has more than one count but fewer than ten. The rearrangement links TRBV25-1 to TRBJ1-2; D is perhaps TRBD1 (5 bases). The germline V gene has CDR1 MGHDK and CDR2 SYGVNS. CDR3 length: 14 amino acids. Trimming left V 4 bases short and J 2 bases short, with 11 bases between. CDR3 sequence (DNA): TGTGCCAGCAGTGGGGGGGTAGGGAACTATGGCTACACCTTC. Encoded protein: CASSGGVGNYGYTF.

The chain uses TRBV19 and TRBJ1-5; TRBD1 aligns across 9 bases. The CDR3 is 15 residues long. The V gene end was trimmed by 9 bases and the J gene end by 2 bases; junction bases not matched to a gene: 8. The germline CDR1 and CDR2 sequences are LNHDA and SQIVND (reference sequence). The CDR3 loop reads CASRDRDRGNQPQHF. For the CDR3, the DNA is TGTGCCAGCCGTGACCGGGACAGGGGCAATCAGCCCCAGCATTTT. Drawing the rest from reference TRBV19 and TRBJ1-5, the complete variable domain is DGGITQSPKYLFRKEGQNVTLSCEQNLNHDAMYWYRQDPGQGLRLIYYSQIVNDFQKGDIAEGYSVSREKKESFPLTVTSAQKNPTAFYLCASRDRDRGNQPQHFGDGTRLSIL.

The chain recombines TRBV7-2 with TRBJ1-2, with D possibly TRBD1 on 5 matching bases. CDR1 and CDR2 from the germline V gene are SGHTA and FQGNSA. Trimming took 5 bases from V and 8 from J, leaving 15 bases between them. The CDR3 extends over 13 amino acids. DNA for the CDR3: TGTGCCAGCAGCCCCCTGCTGGGGCGAGGCTACACCTTC. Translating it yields CASSPLLGRGYTF.

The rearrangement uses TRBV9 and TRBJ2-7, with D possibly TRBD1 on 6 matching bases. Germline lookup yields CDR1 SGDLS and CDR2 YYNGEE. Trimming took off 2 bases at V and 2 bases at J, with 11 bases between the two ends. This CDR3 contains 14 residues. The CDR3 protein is CASSVGQTTYEQYF. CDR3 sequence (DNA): TGTGCCAGCAGCGTCGGACAGACGACCTACGAGCAGTACTTC.

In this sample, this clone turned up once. Written as DNA, the CDR3 is TGTGCCAGTAGTATTGCCGGGAATCAGCCCCAGCATTTT. This encodes CASSIAGNQPQHF. V is TRBV19 and J is TRBJ1-5, with D unclear. The V gene lost 3 bases and the J gene lost 4 bases, with 7 bases spanning the gap. The CDR3 consists of 13 residues. CDR1 is LNHDA, CDR2 SQIVND, per germline (reference sequence). Combining the CDR3 with reference TRBV19 and TRBJ1-5 gives the whole variable domain DGGITQSPKYLFRKEGQNVTLSCEQNLNHDAMYWYRQDPGQGLRLIYYSQIVNDFQKGDIAEGYSVSREKKESFPLTVTSAQKNPTAFYLCASSIAGNQPQHFGDGTRLSIL.

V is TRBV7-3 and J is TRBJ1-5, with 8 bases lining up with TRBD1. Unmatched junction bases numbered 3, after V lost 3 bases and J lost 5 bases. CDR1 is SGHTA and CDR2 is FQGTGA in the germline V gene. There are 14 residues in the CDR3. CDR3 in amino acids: CASSFWTGHQPQHF. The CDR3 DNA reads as TGTGCCAGCAGCTTTTGGACAGGGCATCAGCCCCAGCATTTT.

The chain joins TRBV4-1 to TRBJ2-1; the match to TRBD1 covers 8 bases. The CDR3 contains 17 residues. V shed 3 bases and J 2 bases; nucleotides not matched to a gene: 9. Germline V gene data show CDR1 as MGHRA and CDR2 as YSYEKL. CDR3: CASSQTRGRGAYNEQFF. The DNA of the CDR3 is TGCGCCAGCAGCCAGACCAGGGGGCGGGGTGCCTACAATGAGCAGTTCTTC.

CDR3 DNA sequence: TGTGCCACCAGCACGGGGGGGGCGGGCACCGGGGAGCTGTTTTTT. Translation: CATSTGGAGTGELFF. This sequence joins TRBV15 and TRBJ2-2, with 8 nucleotides matching TRBD2. The CDR3 sequence is 15 residues long. Trimming at V came to 4 bases and at J to 4 bases, leaving 5 bases not matched to a gene. Germline CDR1 is LNHNV and CDR2 is YYDKDF (reference sequence).

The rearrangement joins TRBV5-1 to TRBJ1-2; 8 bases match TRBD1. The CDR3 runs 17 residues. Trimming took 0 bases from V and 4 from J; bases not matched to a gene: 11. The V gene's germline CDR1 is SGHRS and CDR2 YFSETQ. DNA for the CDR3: TGCGCCAGCAGCTTGGGAGGCGGTCAGGGGGCCTTCTATGGCTACACCTTC. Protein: CASSLGGGQGAFYGYTF.

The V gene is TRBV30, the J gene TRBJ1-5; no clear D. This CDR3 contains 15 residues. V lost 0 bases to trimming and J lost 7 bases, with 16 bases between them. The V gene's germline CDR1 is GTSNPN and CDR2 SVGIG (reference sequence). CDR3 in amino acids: CAWSVPMAGWQPQHF. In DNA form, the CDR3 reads TGTGCCTGGAGTGTACCTATGGCAGGTTGGCAGCCCCAGCATTTT.

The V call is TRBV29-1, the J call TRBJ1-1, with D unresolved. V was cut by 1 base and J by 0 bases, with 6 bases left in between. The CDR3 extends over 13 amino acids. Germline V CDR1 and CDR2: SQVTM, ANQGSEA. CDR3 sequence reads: CSVEVSVNTEAFF. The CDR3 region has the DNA TGCAGCGTTGAAGTGTCGGTGAACACTGAAGCTTTCTTT.

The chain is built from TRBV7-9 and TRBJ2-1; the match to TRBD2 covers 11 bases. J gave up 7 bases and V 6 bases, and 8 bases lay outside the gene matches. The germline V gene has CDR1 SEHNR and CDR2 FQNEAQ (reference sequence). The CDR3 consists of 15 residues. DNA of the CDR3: TGTGCCAGCAGTCATACTAGCGGGAGATTGAATGAGCAGTTCTTC. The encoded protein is CASSHTSGRLNEQFF.

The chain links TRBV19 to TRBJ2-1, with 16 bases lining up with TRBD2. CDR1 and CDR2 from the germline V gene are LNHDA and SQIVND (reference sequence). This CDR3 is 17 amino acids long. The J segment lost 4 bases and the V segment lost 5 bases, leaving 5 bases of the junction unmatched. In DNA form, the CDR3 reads TGTGCCAGTAGTTTGGGACTAGCGGGAGGGCCTTACAATGAGCAGTTCTTC. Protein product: CASSLGLAGGPYNEQFF.

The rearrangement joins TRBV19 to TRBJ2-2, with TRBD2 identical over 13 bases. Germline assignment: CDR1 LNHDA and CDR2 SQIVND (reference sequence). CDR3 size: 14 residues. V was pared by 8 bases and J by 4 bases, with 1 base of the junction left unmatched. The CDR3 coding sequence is TGTGCCAGTGGGACTAGCGGGACCACCGGGGAGCTGTTTTTT. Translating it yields CASGTSGTTGELFF. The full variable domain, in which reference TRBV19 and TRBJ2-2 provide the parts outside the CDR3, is DGGITQSPKYLFRKEGQNVTLSCEQNLNHDAMYWYRQDPGQGLRLIYYSQIVNDFQKGDIAEGYSVSREKKESFPLTVTSAQKNPTAFYLCASGTSGTTGELFFGEGSRLTVL.

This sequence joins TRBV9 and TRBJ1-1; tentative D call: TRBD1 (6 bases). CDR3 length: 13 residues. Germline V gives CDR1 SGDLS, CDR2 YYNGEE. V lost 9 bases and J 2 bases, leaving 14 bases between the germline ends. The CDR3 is CATSQGTNTEAFF. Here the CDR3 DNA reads TGTGCCACCTCACAGGGTACCAACACTGAAGCTTTCTTT.

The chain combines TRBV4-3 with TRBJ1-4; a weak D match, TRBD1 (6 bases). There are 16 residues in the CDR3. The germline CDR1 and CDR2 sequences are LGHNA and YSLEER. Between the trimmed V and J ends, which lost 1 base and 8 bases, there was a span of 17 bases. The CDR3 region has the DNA TGCGCCAGCAGCCAAGGTGCAGGGGCGGGGGAGGAAAAACTGTTTTTT. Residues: CASSQGAGAGEEKLFF.

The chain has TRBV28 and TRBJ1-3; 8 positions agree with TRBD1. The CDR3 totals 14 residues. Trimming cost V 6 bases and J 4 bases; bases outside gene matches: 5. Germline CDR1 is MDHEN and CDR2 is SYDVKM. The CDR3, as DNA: TGTGCCAGCAGAATGACAGGGGCCGGAAACACCATATATTTT. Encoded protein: CASRMTGAGNTIYF.

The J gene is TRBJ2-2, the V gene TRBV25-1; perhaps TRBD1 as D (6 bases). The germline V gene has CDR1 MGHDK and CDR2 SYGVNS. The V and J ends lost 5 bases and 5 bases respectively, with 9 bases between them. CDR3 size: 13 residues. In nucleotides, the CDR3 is TGTGCCAGCAGTCCAGGGGCGACCGGGGAGCTGTTTTTT. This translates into CASSPGATGELFF.

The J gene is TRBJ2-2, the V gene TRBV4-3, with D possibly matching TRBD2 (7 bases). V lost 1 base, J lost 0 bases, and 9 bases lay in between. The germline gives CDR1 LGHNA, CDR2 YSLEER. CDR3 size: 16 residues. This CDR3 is CASSQGGGANTGELFF. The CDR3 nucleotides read TGCGCCAGCAGCCAAGGCGGGGGCGCGAACACCGGGGAGCTGTTTTTT.

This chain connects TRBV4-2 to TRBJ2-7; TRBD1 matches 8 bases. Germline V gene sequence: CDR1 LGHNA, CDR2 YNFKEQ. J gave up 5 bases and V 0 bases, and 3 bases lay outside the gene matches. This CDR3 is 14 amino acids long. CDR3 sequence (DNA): TGTGCCAGCAGCCAAGAAACAGGGGGACACGAGCAGTACTTC. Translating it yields CASSQETGGHEQYF.